The 30 T cell receptor beta chains in this list originate from one sample, sequenced in a study of blood T cell repertoires in COVID-19 (dated by TCRdb to about 2020). Library method: the immunoSEQ multiplex PCR assay. TCRdb limited this immuneACCESS table to in-frame rearrangements with V and J called. A share of clones is missing; checked studies link under half to unresolved V genes, and the rest is unexplained. Within this sample are fewer than 300,000 clones, with about three quarters of them counted one time only. 3% to 3.5% of the sample is held by the ten biggest clonotypes. Sequenced sample: peripheral blood. All receptors derive from an elderly woman with acute or convalescent COVID-19.

This clone occurred a few times. The chain couples TRBV24-1 to TRBJ2-3; a weak D match, TRBD1 (6 bases). The V end lost 3 bases, the J end lost 5 bases, and 11 bases lay between the germline ends. CDR3 size: 14 residues. The germline V gene has CDR1 KGHDR and CDR2 SFDVKD. CDR3: CATSDGQKLDTQYF. Written as DNA, the CDR3 is TGTGCCACCAGTGATGGACAGAAATTAGATACGCAGTATTTT.

This chain links TRBV4-3 with TRBJ2-7, with 9 bases matching TRBD2. The CDR3 is 15 amino acids. V was pared by 1 base and J by 2 bases, with 3 bases of the junction left unmatched. Germline CDR1 LGHNA, CDR2 YSLEER. The CDR3 nucleotides are TGCGCCAGCAGCCAAGGAGCGGGGGGAACCTACGAGCAGTACTTC. It encodes CASSQGAGGTYEQYF.

The chain employs TRBV6-1 and TRBJ1-2, with D maybe TRBD1 (5 bases). The CDR3 is 15 residues long. CDR1 and CDR2 from the germline V gene are MNHNS and SASEGT. Deletions cut 3 bases from V and 1 base from J, with 12 bases between. The CDR3 spells CASSEGQGFNYGYTF. The CDR3 DNA reads TGTGCCAGCAGTGAGGGGCAGGGATTTAACTATGGCTACACCTTC.

This clone was recorded only once. The gene calls are TRBV5-4 and TRBJ2-5; the match to TRBD2 covers 11 bases. Per the germline V gene, CDR1 is SGHNT and CDR2 is YYREEE (reference sequence). CDR3 length: 16 amino acids. V lost 1 base and J lost 3; bases outside the gene matches: 5. The CDR3 protein is CASSLTPGLAEETQYF. CDR3 DNA: TGTGCCAGCAGCTTGACGCCGGGACTAGCGGAAGAGACCCAGTACTTC.

This chain joins TRBV7-6 and TRBJ2-1; 8 bases are a match to TRBD2. CDR1 is SGHVS and CDR2 is FNYEAQ in the germline V gene. J gave up 4 bases and V 0 bases, and 5 bases lay outside the gene matches. CDR3 length: 16 residues. The DNA of the CDR3 is TGTGCCAGCAGCTTAGCGAGTAGCGGGGCTTACAATGAGCAGTTCTTC. Protein product: CASSLASSGAYNEQFF. The whole variable domain, filled in from reference TRBV7-6 and TRBJ2-1, reads GAGVSQSPRYKVTKRGQDVALRCDPISGHVSLYWYRQALGQGPEFLTYFNYEAQQDKSGLPNDRFSAERPEGSISTLTIQRTEQRDSAMYRCASSLASSGAYNEQFFGPGTRLTVL.

V is TRBV11-2 and J is TRBJ2-7; 11 nucleotides match TRBD2. Per germline, CDR1 SGHAT and CDR2 FQNNGV. The J segment lost 6 bases and the V segment lost 5 bases, leaving 12 bases of the junction unmatched. CDR3 length equals 16 residues. As DNA, the CDR3 is TGTGCCAGCAGCATTACTAGCGGGAGACTGGGGGGCGAGCAGTACTTC. Protein sequence: CASSITSGRLGGEQYF.

The chain employs TRBV7-2 and TRBJ1-2, with 7 bases aligning to TRBD1. The CDR3 totals 16 residues. With 5 bases clipped from V and 5 bases from J, the junction kept 14 bases outside the gene matches. CDR1 is SGHTA, CDR2 FQGNSA, per germline. CDR3 nucleotides: TGTGCCAGCAGCCCCACGAGGGCAGGGGGAAGGTATGGCTACACCTTC. Translation: CASSPTRAGGRYGYTF.

This clone showed up just a few times. V usage is TRBV4-2 and J usage is TRBJ2-5; 10 bases align to TRBD1. This CDR3 comprises 15 residues. The trim removed 4 bases at V and 2 bases at J, leaving 4 bases unmatched. Germline loops: CDR1 LGHNA, CDR2 YNFKEQ. CDR3 nucleotide sequence: TGTGCCAGCAGCCCCCGGACAGGGGGGCAAGAGACCCAGTACTTC. This encodes CASSPRTGGQETQYF.

In its sample, this clone was seen a few times. The chain has TRBV3-1 (or the pseudogene TRBV3-2) and TRBJ2-2, with D maybe TRBD2 (5 bases). From germline, CDR1 is LGHDT and CDR2 YNNKEL (reference sequence). V lost 0 bases and J lost 5, with 13 bases in between. The CDR3 spans 16 residues. The CDR3 region has the DNA TGTGCCAGCAGCCAAGATGGAGGTGGGGTAACCGGGGAGCTGTTTTTT. Translated, it gives CASSQDGGGVTGELFF.

The chain carries TRBV7-9 and TRBJ1-1; 7 positions match TRBD1. Trimming cost V 5 bases and J 5 bases; bases outside gene matches: 11. The germline gives CDR1 SEHNR, CDR2 FQNEAQ (reference sequence). The CDR3 totals 15 residues. The CDR3 nucleotides are TGTGCCAGCAGCCCTCACAGGGGAGAGGAAACTGAAGCTTTCTTT. It is translated as CASSPHRGEETEAFF.

This clone appeared once. J is TRBJ2-2 and V is TRBV7-2; TRBD2 matches at 12 bases. The CDR3 spans 18 residues. Losses at the gene ends were 1 base for V and 4 bases for J; bases not matched to a gene: 7. The germline CDR1 and CDR2 sequences are SGHTA and FQGNSA. This CDR3 is CASSLVTSGGIGTGELFF. DNA of the CDR3: TGTGCCAGCAGCTTAGTCACTAGCGGGGGGATTGGCACCGGGGAGCTGTTTTTT.

The CDR3 nucleotides read TGTGCCAGCACAGAAATCGGGGCCTACAATGAGCAGTTCTTC. Protein: CASTEIGAYNEQFF. V gene TRBV9 combines with J gene TRBJ2-1, with D maybe TRBD2 (5 bases). Germline loops: CDR1 SGDLS, CDR2 YYNGEE. This CDR3 region has 14 residues. The V gene lost 6 bases and the J gene lost 2 bases, with 12 bases spanning the gap. The entire variable domain, with the rest obtained from reference TRBV9 and TRBJ2-1, is as follows: DSGVTQTPKHLITATGQRVTLRCSPRSGDLSVYWYQQSLDQGLQFLIQYYNGEERAKGNILERFSAQQFPDLHSELNLSSLELGDSALYFCASTEIGAYNEQFFGPGTRLTVL.

The chain links TRBV9 to TRBJ1-1; D unclear. CDR3 length: 14 amino acids. V lost 6 bases to trimming and J lost 4 bases, with 16 bases between them. Germline V lookup: CDR1 SGDLS, CDR2 YYNGEE. The CDR3 spells CASTKRASGTEAFF. The CDR3 DNA reads as TGTGCCAGCACTAAGAGGGCGTCTGGCACTGAAGCTTTCTTT.

The J gene is TRBJ2-1, the V gene TRBV30; D might be TRBD2 (5 bases). The CDR3 consists of 13 residues. In germline, CDR1 is GTSNPN, CDR2 SVGIG (reference sequence). V was trimmed by 0 bases and J by 5 bases, leaving 8 bases between them. CDR3 sequence: CAWSVDGDNEQFF. CDR3 coding DNA: TGTGCCTGGAGTGTAGACGGGGACAATGAGCAGTTCTTC.

The gene calls are TRBV3-1 (or the pseudogene TRBV3-2) and TRBJ1-1; no reliable D call. Deletions cut 2 bases from V and 2 bases from J, with 9 bases between. Germline CDR1 reads LGHDT; CDR2 reads YNNKEL (reference sequence). The CDR3 loop spans 14 amino acids. CDR3: CASSQRRHNTEAFF. CDR3 nucleotide sequence: TGTGCCAGCAGCCAAAGACGACACAACACTGAAGCTTTCTTT.

The V call is TRBV27, the J call TRBJ1-1, with 10 bases aligning to TRBD1. This CDR3 comprises 17 residues. Germline V gene sequence: CDR1 MNHEY, CDR2 SMNVEV (reference sequence). J was trimmed by 5 bases and V by 7 bases; bases with no gene match: 16. The CDR3 here is CASIPLTDRGLGTEAFF. CDR3 sequence (DNA): TGTGCCAGCATCCCCTTGACTGACAGGGGGCTAGGGACTGAAGCTTTCTTT.

This clone was detected many times. The chain is built from TRBV2 and TRBJ2-7; TRBD2 matches 12 bases. The CDR3 totals 14 residues. Trimming cost V 8 bases and J 2 bases; bases outside gene matches: 4. Germline V lookup: CDR1 SNHLY, CDR2 FYNNEI. The CDR3 spells CASARTSGTYEQYF. For the CDR3, the DNA is TGTGCCAGCGCGAGGACTAGCGGGACCTACGAGCAGTACTTC.

V is TRBV7-2 and J is TRBJ2-2; a possible D gene is TRBD2 (5 bases). The CDR3 consists of 14 residues. Germline V gives CDR1 SGHTA, CDR2 FQGNSA. V lost 7 bases and J lost 1, with 10 bases in between. The CDR3 is CASTLSGNTGELFF. The CDR3 DNA reads TGTGCCAGCACCCTCAGCGGGAACACCGGGGAGCTGTTTTTT.

The chain has TRBV6-5 and TRBJ2-7, with 9 positions matching TRBD1. J gave up 2 bases and V 0 bases, and 5 bases lay outside the gene matches. The CDR3 consists of 16 residues. The germline V gene encodes CDR1 MNHEY and CDR2 SVGAGI. CDR3 nucleotide sequence: TGTGCCAGCAGTTACTCCGACAGGGGGTCTACCTACGAGCAGTACTTC. Translation: CASSYSDRGSTYEQYF.

This clone was observed once. The chain couples TRBV30 to TRBJ1-2; D gene uncertain. V lost 0 bases and J 6 bases, leaving 8 bases between the germline ends. This CDR3 has 12 residues. Looked up from germline, CDR1 is GTSNPN and CDR2 is SVGIG (reference sequence). CDR3 in amino acids: CAWSVAGNGYTF. Written as DNA, the CDR3 is TGTGCCTGGAGTGTTGCAGGAAATGGCTACACCTTC.

The rearrangement uses TRBV19 and TRBJ1-5, with D possibly TRBD1 on 6 matching bases. This CDR3 is built from 14 residues. CDR1 is LNHDA, CDR2 SQIVND, per germline (reference sequence). The germline V and J ends were trimmed by 6 bases and 7 bases, with 16 bases remaining between them. CDR3 sequence reads: CASSPRGGTQPQHF. CDR3 bases: TGTGCCAGTAGCCCTCGGGGGGGCACACAGCCCCAGCATTTT.

The chain joins TRBV5-1 to TRBJ1-2; D is unresolved. Trimming removed 0 bases at V and 5 bases at J, with 14 bases between. Germline CDR1 is SGHRS and CDR2 is YFSETQ. The length of the CDR3 is 15 residues. The CDR3 sequence: CASSLVSGNDYGYTF. Here the CDR3 DNA reads TGCGCCAGCAGCTTGGTATCCGGGAATGATTATGGCTACACCTTC.

The chain is built from TRBV7-9 and TRBJ2-1; 7 bases are a match to TRBD2. Losses at the gene ends were 5 bases for V and 0 bases for J; bases not matched to a gene: 7. CDR3 size: 16 residues. Germline V gene sequence: CDR1 SEHNR, CDR2 FQNEAQ (reference sequence). This chain's CDR3 is CASSPLRGDSYNEQFF. CDR3 nucleotide sequence: TGTGCCAGCAGCCCACTCCGGGGGGACTCCTACAATGAGCAGTTCTTC.

In regard to this clone: A junction end diverges from the germline sequence, so it may reflect a read error. The chain links TRBV28 to TRBJ2-3, with TRBD2 identical over 8 bases. The length of the CDR3 is 16 residues. The V gene's germline CDR1 is MDHEN and CDR2 SYDVKM. Here the CDR3 reads CARSFRGGAVLHTQYF. The CDR3 DNA is TGTGCCCGCAGTTTCCGGGGGGGGGCGGTTTTGCATACGCAGTATTTT.

V and J are TRBV6-5 and TRBJ1-5; D is perhaps TRBD1 (5 bases). The germline V gene has CDR1 MNHEY and CDR2 SVGAGI. This CDR3 region has 14 residues. With 6 bases removed from V and 9 bases from J, the gap between germline ends came to 18 bases. The CDR3 loop is CASRVDRLIMPQHF. CDR3 nucleotides: TGTGCCAGCAGGGTCGACAGACTTATCATGCCCCAGCATTTT.

The chain carries TRBV5-5 and TRBJ2-1; possible D gene TRBD1, 6 bases. Germline V lookup: CDR1 SGHKS, CDR2 YYEKEE (reference sequence). The ends were cut back, 4 bases at V and 3 bases at J, with 14 bases in the middle. The CDR3 spans 15 residues. The chain's CDR3 is CASSTTGFYYNEQFF. In DNA form, the CDR3 reads TGTGCCAGCAGCACGACAGGCTTTTACTACAATGAGCAGTTCTTC.

J is TRBJ2-2 and V is TRBV7-3; D not certain. Trimming stripped 5 bases from V and 5 bases from J, with 12 bases between. Germline lookup yields CDR1 SGHTA and CDR2 FQGTGA. CDR3 length: 14 amino acids. The CDR3 nucleotides are TGTGCCAGCAGCGCTACGATCGGGACCGGGGAGCTGTTTTTT. As protein: CASSATIGTGELFF.

This chain connects TRBV19 to TRBJ1-4; 9 bases are shared with TRBD1. V shed 5 bases and J 8 bases; nucleotides not matched to a gene: 6. The CDR3 is made up of 14 amino acids. Germline values: CDR1 LNHDA, CDR2 SQIVND (reference sequence). CDR3 protein: CASSARDRAEKLFF. The CDR3 DNA is TGTGCCAGTAGTGCCCGGGACAGGGCGGAAAAACTGTTTTTT.

The V and J genes are TRBV6-1 and TRBJ1-2; TRBD1 matches 10 bases. J gave up 4 bases and V 4 bases, and 9 bases lay outside the gene matches. The CDR3 is made up of 16 amino acids. In germline, CDR1 is MNHNS, CDR2 SASEGT. This CDR3 reads CASSARQGALSYGYTF. The CDR3 coding sequence is TGTGCCAGCAGTGCCCGACAGGGGGCGCTTTCCTATGGCTACACCTTC.

In regard to this clone: A much larger clone lies a single base off, so this may be a read error. The CDR3 sequence is CASSIGQVNEKLFF. As DNA, the CDR3 is TGTGCCAGCAGCATAGGACAGGTTAATGAAAAACTGTTTTTT. This chain uses TRBV5-5 with TRBJ1-4; 7 bases align to TRBD1. The CDR3 is 14 amino acids. Germline V gene sequence: CDR1 SGHKS, CDR2 YYEKEE (reference sequence). V was clipped by 4 bases and J by 4 bases; unmatched bases: 4.